The 21 T cell receptor beta chains reported below all come from one sample, sequenced in a study of shared clonotypes between healthy human individuals. Here immunoSEQ multiplex PCR was the method, and the copy in TCRdb shows in-frame clones only, minus some. The sample lists approximately 2,300,000 clones; roughly 90% were seen once. Input material: naive CD4+ T cells from PBMCs. Subset meaning: CD45RA+ positively selected. The source is a man aged 18 to 29 in good health. Some clones in this sample may be carry-over from other donors' samples.

This clone was picked up one time. The chain recombines TRBV7-3 with TRBJ2-5; 8 bases are a match to TRBD1. V lost 2 bases and J lost 4; bases outside the gene matches: 6. Germline values: CDR1 SGHTA, CDR2 FQGTGA. The CDR3 spans 15 residues. In DNA form, the CDR3 reads TGTGCCAGCAGCTTAGCAGGGGGCTCGGCAGAGACCCAGTACTTC. Translating it yields CASSLAGGSAETQYF.

The rearrangement joins TRBV6-4 to TRBJ1-2; a possible D gene is TRBD1 (5 bases). This CDR3 has 15 amino acids. V gave up 6 bases and J gave up 4 bases, with 18 bases separating them. Germline CDR1 is MRHNA and CDR2 is SNTAGT. The CDR3 protein is CASRGDSTEGYGYTF. The CDR3 region has the DNA TGTGCCAGCAGGGGAGATTCGACAGAGGGCTATGGCTACACCTTC.

The chain carries TRBV5-6 and TRBJ2-1; TRBD1 agrees at 11 bases. Germline loops: CDR1 SGHDT, CDR2 YYEEEE. Trimming took 3 bases from V and 10 from J; bases not matched to a gene: 21. The CDR3 extends over 19 amino acids. In DNA, the CDR3 is TGTGCCAGCAGCTCGTTTGGACAGGGGGCTGTTAAGGGGATAGGCGAGCAGTTCTTC. This sequence encodes CASSSFGQGAVKGIGEQFF.

V and J are TRBV6-6 and TRBJ2-3; TRBD2 is a possible D gene (5 bases). Germline V gene data show CDR1 as MNHNY and CDR2 as SVGAGI (reference sequence). The CDR3 has 14 amino acids. Trimming removed 4 bases at V and 2 bases at J, with 10 bases between. Written as DNA, the CDR3 is TGTGCCAGCAGTTCCGGCGGGTACACAGATACGCAGTATTTT. Encoded protein: CASSSGGYTDTQYF.

The CDR3 is CASSEQANYGYTF. The CDR3 DNA sequence: TGTGCCAGCAGTGAACAAGCAAACTATGGCTACACCTTC. The chain has TRBV6-1 and TRBJ1-2; D is ambiguous. The germline gives CDR1 MNHNS, CDR2 SASEGT. This CDR3 has 13 amino acids. V was cut by 2 bases and J by 2 bases, with 6 bases left in between.

The chain links TRBV5-6 to TRBJ2-7; a possible D gene is TRBD1 (6 bases). V dropped 9 bases and J dropped 3 bases, with 19 bases sitting between them. This CDR3 is 14 amino acids long. CDR1 is SGHDT, CDR2 YYEEEE, per germline. The CDR3 here is CATHRQGLFYEQYF. The CDR3 DNA follows: TGTGCCACCCACCGGCAGGGGCTTTTCTACGAGCAGTACTTC.

The chain links TRBV27 to TRBJ2-1, with 8 bases fitting TRBD2. V was pared by 7 bases and J by 6 bases, with 8 bases of the junction left unmatched. The CDR3 has 14 amino acids. Germline V gives CDR1 MNHEY, CDR2 SMNVEV (reference sequence). The CDR3 bases are TGTGCCAGCAAACTGACTAGCGCCCCCAATGAGCAGTTCTTC. It is translated as CASKLTSAPNEQFF.

As to this clone: Other DNA sequences in the same sample also yield this CDR3. The chain employs TRBV2 and TRBJ2-2, with a tentative D call TRBD1 (6 bases). Germline CDR1 and CDR2: SNHLY and FYNNEI. The CDR3 consists of 14 residues. The germline V and J ends were trimmed by 6 bases and 2 bases, with 10 bases remaining between them. CDR3 region: CASRAGTNTGELFF. The CDR3 DNA reads TGTGCCAGCAGAGCCGGGACAAACACCGGGGAGCTGTTTTTT.

The chain has TRBV7-3 and TRBJ2-1; 8 bases fit TRBD2. V dropped 2 bases and J dropped 1; count of bases not matched to a gene: 7. From germline, CDR1 is SGHTA and CDR2 FQGTGA. This CDR3 comprises 17 residues. CDR3 coding DNA: TGTGCCAGCAGCTTAGGGGGCGGGACTAGGTCCTACAATGAGCAGTTCTTC. Translated: CASSLGGGTRSYNEQFF.

This chain links TRBV5-1 with TRBJ2-1; no clear D. This CDR3 has 13 amino acids. Trimming took off 4 bases at V and 7 bases at J, with 12 bases between the two ends. Germline lookup yields CDR1 SGHRS and CDR2 YFSETQ. DNA of the CDR3: TGCGCCAGCAGCCAAGAGCCGCATAATGAGCAGTTCTTC. Translated: CASSQEPHNEQFF.

The J gene is TRBJ2-7, the V gene TRBV6-6; possible D gene TRBD2, 6 bases. The CDR3 is made up of 14 amino acids. CDR1 MNHNY and CDR2 SVGAGI come from the germline V gene (reference sequence). Deletions cut 3 bases from V and 4 bases from J, with 13 bases between. Written as DNA, the CDR3 is TGTGCCAGCAGTTATGACGGGAGTAGATACGAGCAGTACTTC. Translating it yields CASSYDGSRYEQYF.

This chain joins TRBV25-1 and TRBJ1-1; D call uncertain. Per the germline V gene, CDR1 is MGHDK and CDR2 is SYGVNS. V was clipped by 1 base and J by 7 bases, with 13 bases between them. This CDR3 contains 14 residues. CDR3 coding DNA: TGTGCCAGCAGTGAATCGCCCGGACGGCATGAAGCTTTCTTT. It specifies CASSESPGRHEAFF.

Points on this clone: Other DNA sequences within the sample encode an identical CDR3. The gene calls are TRBV7-3 and TRBJ1-1; no reliable D call. The CDR3 runs 13 residues. The V gene's germline CDR1 is SGHTA and CDR2 FQGTGA. The V end was cut by 6 bases, the J end by 0 bases, with 8 bases between. The CDR3 sequence: CASSSRLNTEAFF. The CDR3, as DNA: TGTGCCAGCAGTTCTCGATTGAACACTGAAGCTTTCTTT.

The gene calls are TRBV6-6 and TRBJ2-2; D is perhaps TRBD1 (5 bases). This CDR3 spans 14 amino acids. The V gene lost 6 bases and the J gene lost 0 bases, with 8 bases spanning the gap. Germline-derived CDR1 and CDR2 are MNHNY and SVGAGI (reference sequence). The CDR3 region is CASSDRPNTGELFF. As DNA, the CDR3 is TGTGCCAGCAGCGACAGACCGAACACCGGGGAGCTGTTTTTT.

The rearrangement uses TRBV7-8 and TRBJ1-5; D is undetermined. The CDR3 is 16 amino acids. Germline V gene lookup returns CDR1 SGHVS and CDR2 FQNEAQ. The V and J ends lost 1 base and 2 bases respectively, with 12 bases between them. CDR3 in amino acids: CASSLDVGSRNQPQHF. In nucleotides, the CDR3 is TGTGCCAGCAGCTTAGACGTCGGGTCGCGCAATCAGCCCCAGCATTTT.

For this clone: Additional DNA sequences in this sample encode the identical CDR3. The V gene is TRBV5-1, the J gene TRBJ2-2; tentative D call: TRBD1 (5 bases). Germline CDR1 SGHRS, CDR2 YFSETQ. The V end lost 0 bases, the J end lost 4 bases, and 10 bases lay between the germline ends. CDR3 length: 15 residues. This CDR3 reads CASSLADRGTGELFF. CDR3 DNA sequence: TGCGCCAGCAGCTTGGCCGACAGAGGCACCGGGGAGCTGTTTTTT.

The V gene is TRBV28, the J gene TRBJ2-3; 11 bases are a match to TRBD2. The germline V gene has CDR1 MDHEN and CDR2 SYDVKM. The CDR3 covers 15 residues. J gave up 3 bases and V 6 bases, and 5 bases lay outside the gene matches. The CDR3 here is CASRRLAGLTDTQYF. The CDR3 DNA is TGTGCCAGCAGGCGACTAGCGGGATTAACAGATACGCAGTATTTT. Combining the CDR3 with reference TRBV28 and TRBJ2-3 gives the whole variable domain DVKVTQSSRYLVKRTGEKVFLECVQDMDHENMFWYRQDPGLGLRLIYFSYDVKMKEKGDIPEGYSVSREKKERFSLILESASTNQTSMYLCASRRLAGLTDTQYFGPGTRLTVL.

Worth noting for this clone: The same CDR3 can be traced to other DNA sequences in this sample. The rearrangement joins TRBV19 to TRBJ1-1; D remains ambiguous. CDR3 length equals 13 residues. V was trimmed by 1 base and J by 1 base, leaving 4 bases between them. CDR1 LNHDA and CDR2 SQIVND come from the germline V gene (reference sequence). CDR3 coding DNA: TGTGCCAGTAGTATAGGACGGAACACTGAAGCTTTCTTT. Translation gives CASSIGRNTEAFF.

V gene TRBV25-1 combines with J gene TRBJ2-3, with D hard to call. The CDR3 sequence is 15 residues long. The V end was cut by 5 bases, the J end by 4 bases, with 16 bases between. Germline assignment: CDR1 MGHDK and CDR2 SYGVNS. The DNA for the CDR3 is TGTGCCAGCAGTCCCCCCCGAGGTAACGCAGATACGCAGTATTTT. Encoded protein: CASSPPRGNADTQYF.

This rearrangement joins TRBV27 to TRBJ2-5, with 15 bases fitting TRBD2. CDR1 MNHEY and CDR2 SMNVEV come from the germline V gene (reference sequence). V lost 5 bases, J lost 2 bases, and 6 bases stayed unmatched. The CDR3 totals 17 residues. CDR3 loop: CASSGGTSGRIQETQYF. The CDR3 nucleotides read TGTGCCAGCAGTGGAGGGACTAGCGGGAGGATACAAGAGACCCAGTACTTC.

The chain couples TRBV19 to TRBJ2-5; 15 bases fit TRBD2. The CDR3 contains 16 residues. The germline V gene has CDR1 LNHDA and CDR2 SQIVND (reference sequence). V dropped 4 bases and J dropped 2; count of bases not matched to a gene: 2. This CDR3 is CASSTGLAGGQETQYF. CDR3 DNA sequence: TGTGCCAGTAGTACCGGACTAGCGGGAGGGCAAGAGACCCAGTACTTC.